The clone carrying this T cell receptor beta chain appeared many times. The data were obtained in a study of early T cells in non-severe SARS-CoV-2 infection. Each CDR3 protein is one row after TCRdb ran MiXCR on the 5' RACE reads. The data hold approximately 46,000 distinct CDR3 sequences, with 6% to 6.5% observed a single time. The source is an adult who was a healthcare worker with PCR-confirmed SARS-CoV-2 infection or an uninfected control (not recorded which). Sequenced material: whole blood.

CDR3 nucleotides: TGTGCCCTGAGGGTGACGGGGGCCAACGTCCTGACTTTC. Protein: CALRVTGANVLTF. The rearrangement joins TRBV30 to TRBJ2-6; TRBD2 is a possible D gene (5 bases). The V end was cut by 8 bases, the J end by 4 bases, with 12 bases between. This CDR3 spans 13 amino acids. Looked up from germline, CDR1 is GTSNPN and CDR2 is SVGIG (reference sequence).